The 7 T cell receptor beta chains below come from one sample, sequenced in a study of shared clonotypes between healthy human individuals. Clones were read by immunoSEQ multiplex PCR, and TCRdb kept only the in-frame ones, dropping some. The sample contains about 2,500,000 clones, roughly nine tenths of which appear only once. The sequenced material came from naive CD4+ T cells sorted from blood. Subset given: CD45RA+ positively selected. The receptors come from a man younger than 35 in good health.

This chain connects TRBV11-1 to TRBJ1-1; TRBD1 matches at 8 bases. The CDR3 contains 16 residues. The V segment lost 1 base and the J segment 1 base; nucleotides outside the gene matches: 5. Germline V CDR1 and CDR2: SGHAT, FQDESV (reference sequence). The CDR3 spells CASSLDGQGRNTEAFF. DNA of the CDR3: TGTGCCAGCAGCTTAGATGGACAGGGACGGAACACTGAAGCTTTCTTT.

The chain is built from TRBV28 and TRBJ2-4; D is possibly TRBD1 or TRBD2 (5 bases each). CDR1 MDHEN and CDR2 SYDVKM come from the germline V gene. The germline V and J ends were trimmed by 7 bases and 0 bases, with 7 bases remaining between them. The CDR3 covers 13 residues. The CDR3 region is CASKGTAKNIQYF. The CDR3 DNA reads TGTGCCAGCAAAGGGACAGCCAAAAACATTCAGTACTTC.

This sequence joins TRBV6-4 and TRBJ2-4; 8 bases align to TRBD2. The CDR3 contains 15 residues. Germline lookup yields CDR1 MRHNA and CDR2 SNTAGT. Trimming cost V 3 bases and J 6 bases; bases outside gene matches: 7. CDR3 sequence: CASSEVAGWGNIQYF. For the CDR3, the DNA is TGTGCCAGCAGTGAAGTAGCGGGGTGGGGAAACATTCAGTACTTC.

The chain links TRBV6-6 to TRBJ1-2; no clear D gene. V lost 2 bases and J 3 bases, leaving 13 bases between the germline ends. The CDR3 is made up of 15 amino acids. Germline CDR1 reads MNHNY; CDR2 reads SVGAGI (reference sequence). The CDR3 protein is CASSYQDPYYYGYTF. As DNA, the CDR3 is TGTGCCAGCAGTTACCAGGACCCATACTACTATGGCTACACCTTC.

V is TRBV5-6 and J is TRBJ1-1; D gene ambiguous. Germline V lookup: CDR1 SGHDT, CDR2 YYEEEE. This CDR3 is built from 15 residues. V was shortened by 3 bases and J by 6 bases, with 18 bases between the two germline ends. CDR3 region: CASSYPQGARAEAFF. The CDR3 region has the DNA TGTGCCAGCAGCTACCCCCAAGGTGCTAGAGCTGAAGCTTTCTTT.

The genes are TRBV19 and TRBJ2-1; 8 bases are a match to TRBD2. V gave up 7 bases and J gave up 9 bases; unmatched junction bases: 8. The germline V gene encodes CDR1 LNHDA and CDR2 SQIVND (reference sequence). This CDR3 contains 13 residues. The CDR3 spells CASNPDTSGEQFF. CDR3 DNA sequence: TGTGCCAGTAACCCGGATACTAGCGGTGAGCAGTTCTTC.

This rearrangement joins TRBV6-5 to TRBJ1-5; D ambiguous. The V end lost 5 bases, the J end lost 9 bases, and 11 bases lay between the germline ends. Per the germline V gene, CDR1 is MNHEY and CDR2 is SVGAGI. The CDR3 extends over 12 amino acids. The CDR3 region is CASSEGRGPQHF. The CDR3 bases are TGTGCCAGCAGTGAAGGACGGGGGCCCCAGCATTTT.